This T cell receptor (beta chain) stems from a study of neoadjuvant anti-PD-1 for oral cavity cancer. Stage II-IVA oral cavity squamous cell carcinoma was new and untreated by systemic or radiation therapy. Libraries were prepared by immunoSEQ multiplex PCR; TCRdb keeps only in-frame clonotypes and omits some of them. The profile covers some 15,000 clones, with about two thirds appearing a single time and approximately 3.1% taken by the ten largest. Per the germline V gene, CDR1 is SGHVS and CDR2 is FQNEAQ. The V and J ends lost 5 bases and 5 bases, in that order; junction bases with no gene match: 3. The CDR3 runs to 13 residues. This clone was seen only a few times.

The material sequenced was PBMCs, taken before nivolumab (anti-PD-1) treatment. The sequence was obtained from a person aged 40 to 85 with oral cavity squamous cell carcinoma. V usage is TRBV7-8 and J usage is TRBJ1-2, with 9 nucleotides matching TRBD1. The CDR3 reads CASSAGTGYGYTF. The CDR3 bases are TGTGCCAGCAGCGCGGGGACAGGGTATGGCTACACCTTC.